These T cell receptor beta chains were read from a single sample in a study of blood T cells in healthy people across ages. From the 5' RACE reads, TCRdb called clonotypes with MiXCR, one entry per CDR3 protein. The table shows more than 800,000 distinct CDR3 sequences, with 25% to 30% occurring only once. Sequenced material: blood. The receptor set was obtained from a woman of 80 years or more in good health. The CDR3 runs from the conserved cysteine through the conserved F or W. A D gene is named only where the DNA matches it firmly. The size of a clone is reported for some rows only, either as once, few or many, or as a class for expanded clones.

CDR3 length	D gene	J gene	clone size	V gene	CDR3 protein	CDR3 DNA
16	-	TRBJ2-5	many	TRBV20-1	CSADSRGILPQETQYF	TGCAGTGCCGACTCACGAGGGATTCTACCCCAAGAGACCCAGTACTTC
15	-	TRBJ1-1	many	TRBV7-2	CASSLAWTPNTEAFF	TGTGCCAGCAGCTTAGCGTGGACACCGAACACTGAAGCTTTCTTT
17	TRBD2	TRBJ2-3	many	TRBV12-3/TRBV12-4	CASRKTFGGGSTDTQYF	TGTGCCAGCAGAAAGACGTTCGGGGGGGGCAGCACAGATACGCAGTATTTT
14	TRBD1	TRBJ1-2	many	TRBV20-1	CSARDGDRVDGYTF	TGCAGTGCTAGAGATGGGGACAGGGTGGATGGCTACACCTTC
12	-	TRBJ2-5	-	TRBV6-2/TRBV6-3	CASTDRSETQYF	TGTGCCAGCACTGACAGGTCGGAGACCCAGTACTTC
14	-	TRBJ1-1	many	TRBV20-1	CSANRGGTGAEAFF	TGCAGTGCTAACAGAGGGGGAACGGGCGCTGAAGCTTTCTTT
15	-	TRBJ1-1	-	TRBV29-1	CSVEGGEGLGTEAFF	TGCAGCGTTGAAGGGGGAGAGGGGCTGGGCACTGAAGCTTTCTTT
14	-	TRBJ2-7	-	TRBV4-2	CASSQGRGSYEQYF	TGTGCCAGCAGCCAGGGCAGGGGATCCTACGAGCAGTACTTC
14	-	TRBJ2-3	many	TRBV5-1	CASSLARGGDTQYF	TGCGCCAGCAGCTTGGCCAGGGGAGGAGATACGCAGTATTTT
15	-	TRBJ1-2	-	TRBV21-1	CASKPQGAEDYGYTF	TGTGCCAGCAAACCACAGGGGGCCGAGGACTATGGCTACACCTTC
15	TRBD1	TRBJ2-5	-	TRBV6-5	CASSYLARGLEEQYF	TGTGCCAGCAGTTACCTTGCTAGGGGGCTTGAGGAGCAGTACTTC
14	-	TRBJ2-3	-	TRBV10-1	CASSEEGLTDTQYF	TGCGCCAGCAGTGAGGAGGGGCTCACAGATACGCAGTATTTT
15	TRBD2	TRBJ2-3	-	TRBV7-2	CASSVTSGSLDTQYF	TGTGCCAGCAGCGTCACTAGCGGGAGCCTCGATACGCAGTATTTT
18	TRBD2	TRBJ2-5	few	TRBV20-1	CSARDFTSGRAVGNEQYF	TGCAGTGCTAGAGATTTCACCAGCGGGAGGGCCGTTGGCAATGAGCAGTACTTC
16	-	TRBJ1-5	few	TRBV28	CASSRTRRSTPAPQHF	TGTGCCAGCAGCCGCACCCGCAGGAGTACCCCAGCCCCCCAGCATTTT
15	TRBD2	TRBJ2-3	-	TRBV5-4	CASSMARAGGDTQYF	TGTGCCAGCAGCATGGCTAGAGCGGGGGGCGATACGCAGTATTTT
15	-	TRBJ2-1	few	TRBV20-1	CSAVSVGVGYNEQFF	TGCAGTGCTGTATCAGTGGGGGTAGGGTACAATGAGCAGTTCTTC
13	-	TRBJ2-1	many	TRBV11-3	CASSTNRNNEQFF	TGTGCCAGCAGCACTAACAGGAACAATGAGCAGTTCTTC
15	-	TRBJ2-3	-	TRBV11-1	CASSSGPQQTDTQYF	TGTGCCAGCAGCTCTGGACCTCAGCAAACAGATACGCAGTATTTT
13	-	TRBJ2-5	few	TRBV12-3/TRBV12-4	CASRPGQKETQYF	TGTGCCAGCAGACCAGGTCAGAAAGAGACCCAGTACTTC
13	-	TRBJ1-2	few	TRBV14	CASSQSQGYGYTF	TGTGCCAGCAGCCAGTCACAGGGCTATGGCTACACCTTC
15	TRBD1	TRBJ2-7	few	TRBV7-2	CASSSQGAAIYEQYF	TGTGCCAGCAGCTCCCAGGGGGCTGCTATCTACGAGCAGTACTTC
18	TRBD2	TRBJ2-1	few	TRBV6-2/TRBV6-3	CATKVLAGQRGIYNEQFF	TGTGCCACGAAAGTCCTGGCCGGTCAGCGGGGGATATACAATGAGCAGTTCTTC
15	TRBD1	TRBJ2-1	-	TRBV18	CASSPPGQGEYEQFF	TGTGCCAGCTCACCACCAGGACAGGGGGAATATGAGCAGTTCTTC
13	-	TRBJ2-1	few	TRBV7-8	CACSLSMSDEQFF	TGTGCCTGCAGCTTATCCATGTCGGATGAGCAGTTCTTC
18	TRBD2	TRBJ2-1	-	TRBV20-1	CSARDPEALAGPYNEQFF	TGCAGTGCTAGAGACCCGGAGGCCCTAGCGGGACCCTACAATGAGCAGTTCTTC
14	-	TRBJ2-5	once	TRBV19	CASRRPGPGTTQYF	TGTGCCAGTAGGCGTCCGGGACCCGGGACTACCCAGTACTTC
16	TRBD2	TRBJ2-1	-	TRBV7-2	CASSLGLAGPQREQFF	TGTGCCAGCAGCTTAGGACTAGCGGGCCCCCAGCGTGAGCAGTTCTTC
17	TRBD1	TRBJ1-6	many	TRBV20-1	CSAAGQGPSSYNSPLHF	TGCAGTGCTGCGGGACAGGGGCCCAGCTCCTATAATTCACCCCTCCACTTT
15	TRBD1	TRBJ1-1	few	TRBV4-3	CASSQEDREDTEAFF	TGCGCCAGCAGCCAAGAGGACAGGGAGGACACTGAAGCTTTCTTT
16	-	TRBJ2-3	many	TRBV19	CASKDKPYSRTDTQYF	TGTGCCAGTAAGGATAAACCTTACAGTCGCACAGATACGCAGTATTTT
15	TRBD1	TRBJ1-6	many	TRBV7-2	CASSQTGTGGSPLHF	TGTGCCAGCAGCCAGACCGGGACAGGGGGCTCACCCCTCCACTTT
13	-	TRBJ2-7	many	TRBV2	CASSEDGEYEQYF	TGTGCCAGCAGTGAAGATGGGGAATACGAGCAGTACTTC
13	-	TRBJ1-4	once	TRBV29-1	CSVVGVMNEKLFF	TGCAGCGTTGTAGGGGTAATGAATGAAAAACTGTTTTTT
14	-	TRBJ1-5	many	TRBV20-1	CSAKTIIPGQPQHF	TGCAGTGCAAAAACGATCATCCCCGGTCAGCCCCAGCATTTT